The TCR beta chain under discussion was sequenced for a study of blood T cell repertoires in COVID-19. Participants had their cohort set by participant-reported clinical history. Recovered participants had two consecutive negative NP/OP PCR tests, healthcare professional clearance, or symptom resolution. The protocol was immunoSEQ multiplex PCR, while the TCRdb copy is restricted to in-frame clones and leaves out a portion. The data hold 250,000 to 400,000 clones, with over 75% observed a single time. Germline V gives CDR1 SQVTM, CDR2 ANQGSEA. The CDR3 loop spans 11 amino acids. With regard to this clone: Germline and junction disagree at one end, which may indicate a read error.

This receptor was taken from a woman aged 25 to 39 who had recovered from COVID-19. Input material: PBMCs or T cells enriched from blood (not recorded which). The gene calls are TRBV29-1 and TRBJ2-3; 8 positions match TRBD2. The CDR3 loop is CSVGGLGRKDF. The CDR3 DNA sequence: TGCAGCGTTGGGGGACTAGGCCGGAAGGATTTT.